These 32 T cell receptor beta chains came from one sample sequenced in a study of blood T cell repertoires in COVID-19. Assay used: immunoSEQ multiplex PCR; TCRdb lists only in-frame clones, some missing. The data hold hundreds of thousands of clones, with around 87% observed a single time. Sequencing input: PBMCs or T cells enriched from blood (not recorded which). These receptors all come from a woman aged 40-49 years with acute COVID-19.

The gene calls are TRBV3-1 (or the pseudogene TRBV3-2) and TRBJ2-3, with D unresolved. CDR1 is LGHDT, CDR2 YNNKEL, per germline (reference sequence). Trimming removed 3 bases at V and 4 bases at J, with 5 bases between. The CDR3 runs 12 residues. CDR3 coding DNA: TGTGCCAGCAGCCAGGGCCCAGATACGCAGTATTTT. Amino acids: CASSQGPDTQYF.

V usage is TRBV27 and J usage is TRBJ1-3; D is possibly TRBD1 (5 bases). Germline values: CDR1 MNHEY, CDR2 SMNVEV (reference sequence). The CDR3 consists of 15 residues. The V end was cut by 2 bases, the J end by 0 bases, with 8 bases between. CDR3 sequence (DNA): TGTGCCAGCAGTTTAAGCAGGGTCTCTGGAAACACCATATATTTT. It specifies CASSLSRVSGNTIYF.

The CDR3 DNA reads as TGTGCCAGTAGTATAATAGGGGACAATCAGCCCCAGCATTTT. Translation gives CASSIIGDNQPQHF. V usage is TRBV19 and J usage is TRBJ1-5; D possibly corresponds to TRBD1 (5 bases). Germline V lookup: CDR1 LNHDA, CDR2 SQIVND (reference sequence). V was cut by 2 bases and J by 3 bases, with 8 bases left in between. The CDR3 sequence is 14 residues long.

The chain uses TRBV6-4 and TRBJ2-1; weak D call: TRBD1 (6 bases). Germline V CDR1 and CDR2: MRHNA, SNTAGT. This CDR3 region has 13 residues. With 5 bases removed from V and 7 bases from J, the gap between germline ends came to 12 bases. CDR3 sequence: CASSMTGKNEQFF. CDR3 DNA sequence: TGTGCCAGCAGTATGACAGGCAAAAATGAGCAGTTCTTC.

The J gene is TRBJ1-1, the V gene TRBV4-2; a weak D match, TRBD1 (5 bases). Trimming took 0 bases from V and 3 from J, leaving 17 bases between them. The CDR3 length is 17 residues. Per germline, CDR1 LGHNA and CDR2 YNFKEQ. The CDR3 is CASSQDVGGADYTEAFF. The CDR3 coding sequence is TGTGCCAGCAGCCAAGACGTAGGAGGGGCCGATTACACTGAAGCTTTCTTT.

V is TRBV25-1 and J is TRBJ2-7, with D perhaps matching TRBD1 (5 bases). The ends were cut back, 0 bases at V and 5 bases at J, with 11 bases in the middle. Germline V CDR1 and CDR2: MGHDK, SYGVNS. There are 14 residues in the CDR3. The CDR3 DNA is TGTGCCAGCAGTGAATATGGGGCTGTAAACGAGCAGTACTTC. It yields the protein CASSEYGAVNEQYF.

The V and J genes are TRBV7-9 and TRBJ2-7; TRBD1 aligns across 7 bases. Germline CDR1 is SEHNR and CDR2 is FQNEAQ (reference sequence). The CDR3 covers 17 residues. The V and J ends lost 2 bases and 2 bases, in that order; junction bases with no gene match: 12. CDR3 amino acids: CASSLWTGRAQTYEQYF. The CDR3 bases are TGTGCCAGCAGCTTATGGACAGGACGAGCACAAACCTACGAGCAGTACTTC.

Details on this clone: Other DNA sequences in this specimen translate into the identical CDR3. The gene calls are TRBV12-3 or TRBV12-4 and TRBJ1-5, with no clear D. The length of the CDR3 is 13 residues. The V and J ends lost 6 bases and 6 bases respectively, with 12 bases between them. The CDR3 sequence: CASSLVGGQPQHF. In DNA form, the CDR3 reads TGTGCCAGCAGCCTAGTTGGAGGTCAGCCCCAGCATTTT.

This clone was picked up a small number of times. Other nucleotide sequences from this sample produce the same CDR3. The CDR3 sequence: CASSVVAGGSTGELFF. The CDR3 DNA is TGTGCCAGCAGCGTAGTAGCGGGAGGGTCAACCGGGGAGCTGTTTTTT. The V gene is TRBV9, the J gene TRBJ2-2; 11 nucleotides line up with TRBD2. The CDR3 spans 16 residues. Per the germline V gene, CDR1 is SGDLS and CDR2 is YYNGEE. V dropped 0 bases and J dropped 5; count of bases not matched to a gene: 3.

The chain has TRBV9 and TRBJ2-1; D is possibly TRBD2 (6 bases). From germline, CDR1 is SGDLS and CDR2 YYNGEE. V shed 4 bases and J shed 4 bases, with 12 bases lying between them. The CDR3 runs 14 residues. The CDR3 DNA reads TGTGCCAGCAGCCCTGGGGGACTGTACAATGAGCAGTTCTTC. It is translated as CASSPGGLYNEQFF.

The chain couples TRBV5-1 to TRBJ2-2; 8 positions match TRBD2. From germline, CDR1 is SGHRS and CDR2 YFSETQ. Germline trimming cut 0 bases from V and 4 bases from J; bases unmatched to any gene: 8. CDR3 size: 17 residues. CDR3 sequence: CASSLESGTRLTGELFF. The CDR3 bases are TGCGCCAGCAGCTTGGAGTCCGGGACTAGACTCACCGGGGAGCTGTTTTTT.

The rearrangement uses TRBV5-8 and TRBJ2-7; 7 bases line up with TRBD1. This CDR3 region has 12 residues. The ends lost 5 bases at V and 3 bases at J; junction bases unmatched: 2. Germline V gene sequence: CDR1 SGHTS, CDR2 YDEGEE. CDR3 sequence reads: CASRPGGYEQYF. The CDR3 region has the DNA TGTGCCAGCAGACCAGGGGGCTACGAGCAGTACTTC.

This clone was recorded once. V and J are TRBV4-1 and TRBJ1-1; 9 bases agree with TRBD1. The V and J ends lost 3 bases and 2 bases, in that order; junction bases with no gene match: 1. Germline-derived CDR1 and CDR2 are MGHRA and YSYEKL. The CDR3 has 14 amino acids. The CDR3 region is CASSQTGGNTEAFF. Here the CDR3 DNA reads TGCGCCAGCAGCCAGACAGGGGGAAACACTGAAGCTTTCTTT.

This rearrangement joins TRBV2 to TRBJ1-5, with unresolved D. V was cut by 2 bases and J by 3 bases, with 11 bases left in between. CDR1 and CDR2 from the germline V gene are SNHLY and FYNNEI. This CDR3 comprises 15 residues. Here the CDR3 reads CASSEIGRDNQPQHF. In nucleotides, the CDR3 is TGTGCCAGCAGTGAAATCGGACGGGACAATCAGCCCCAGCATTTT.

J is TRBJ1-5 and V is TRBV7-2; maybe TRBD1 (5 bases). The CDR3 spans 14 residues. CDR1 SGHTA and CDR2 FQGNSA come from the germline V gene. V lost 1 base and J 7 bases, leaving 11 bases between the germline ends. CDR3 region: CASSLVSGDQPQHF. The CDR3 bases are TGTGCCAGCAGCTTAGTTTCGGGGGACCAGCCCCAGCATTTT.

V is TRBV6-6 and J is TRBJ2-6, with D hard to call. The CDR3 spans 14 residues. V lost 5 bases, J lost 0 bases, and 5 bases lay in between. The V gene's germline CDR1 is MNHNY and CDR2 SVGAGI (reference sequence). CDR3 bases: TGTGCCAGCAGTCGTAGCTCTGGGGCCAACGTCCTGACTTTC. The encoded protein is CASSRSSGANVLTF.

This clone was detected a few times. This CDR3 reads CSGRGGREYGDEQFF. The CDR3 DNA sequence: TGCAGCGGACGGGGCGGGAGGGAGTACGGCGATGAGCAGTTCTTC. The chain carries TRBV29-1 and TRBJ2-1; 9 bases line up with TRBD2. Trimming removed 7 bases from V and 8 bases from J; junction bases left unmatched: 15. CDR3 size: 15 residues. The germline CDR1 and CDR2 sequences are SQVTM and ANQGSEA.

The rearrangement links TRBV7-9 to TRBJ2-1, with D hard to call. Looked up from germline, CDR1 is SEHNR and CDR2 is FQNEAQ (reference sequence). The CDR3 totals 12 residues. Trimming pared 8 bases from V and 9 bases from J, leaving 14 bases between. The DNA for the CDR3 is TGTGCCAGCGCCCTGGAGTCCGGTGAGCAGTTCTTC. Protein: CASALESGEQFF.

The chain joins TRBV4-1 to TRBJ2-7; the match to TRBD2 covers 14 bases. CDR3 length: 18 residues. The germline gives CDR1 MGHRA, CDR2 YSYEKL. Trimming at V came to 3 bases and at J to 2 bases, leaving 9 bases not matched to a gene. CDR3 amino acids: CASSQGLAGVHKPYEQYF. The CDR3 DNA sequence: TGCGCCAGCAGCCAGGGACTAGCGGGAGTTCACAAACCCTACGAGCAGTACTTC.

This clone has more than one count but fewer than ten. CDR3 bases: TGTGCCAGCAGTGAAGCCTTAGCCTACAATGAGCAGTTCTTC. Amino acid sequence: CASSEALAYNEQFF. This chain links TRBV2 with TRBJ2-1; no firm D call. CDR3 length: 14 residues. Germline CDR1 reads SNHLY; CDR2 reads FYNNEI. The germline V and J ends were trimmed by 0 bases and 2 bases, with 5 bases remaining between them.

This chain joins TRBV27 and TRBJ2-7, with D perhaps matching TRBD1 (6 bases). This CDR3 comprises 17 residues. Trimming pared 5 bases from V and 0 bases from J, leaving 20 bases between. Germline CDR1 reads MNHEY; CDR2 reads SMNVEV (reference sequence). The CDR3 protein is CASSTLPQGKLSYEQYF. As DNA, the CDR3 is TGTGCCAGCAGTACTCTTCCACAGGGAAAACTCTCCTACGAGCAGTACTTC.

This chain connects TRBV19 to TRBJ2-2; TRBD1 might be the D (7 bases). CDR1 LNHDA and CDR2 SQIVND come from the germline V gene (reference sequence). V was clipped by 7 bases and J by 5 bases, with 14 bases between them. The CDR3 loop spans 14 amino acids. As DNA, the CDR3 is TGTGCCAGTACCAGACAGGGAGGTACCGGGGAGCTGTTTTTT. Translation gives CASTRQGGTGELFF.

The CDR3: CASSSHPSPGGNTIYF. CDR3 nucleotide sequence: TGTGCCAGCAGCTCACACCCTAGTCCAGGGGGAAACACCATATATTTT. The rearrangement uses TRBV11-2 and TRBJ1-3; weak D call: TRBD1 (5 bases). Germline CDR1 reads SGHAT; CDR2 reads FQNNGV. The CDR3 sequence is 16 residues long. Trimming took 4 bases from V and 4 from J, leaving 17 bases between them.

V gene TRBV24-1 combines with J gene TRBJ2-5; perhaps TRBD2 as D (6 bases). V was shortened by 4 bases and J by 2 bases, with 16 bases between the two germline ends. This CDR3 has 16 residues. The V gene's germline CDR1 is KGHDR and CDR2 SFDVKD. CDR3 coding DNA: TGTGCCACCAGTGACCCAGGGACTTTTAATCAAGAGACCCAGTACTTC. This codes for CATSDPGTFNQETQYF.

The chain has TRBV27 and TRBJ2-7; 9 bases map to TRBD1. Germline lookup yields CDR1 MNHEY and CDR2 SMNVEV (reference sequence). The V segment lost 10 bases and the J segment 7 bases; nucleotides outside the gene matches: 14. CDR3 size: 14 residues. The CDR3 reads CANTLPGTGWEQYF. The CDR3 DNA follows: TGTGCCAACACCCTTCCCGGGACAGGGTGGGAGCAGTACTTC.

This clone occurred once. V is TRBV7-2 and J is TRBJ1-5; unclear D gene. The CDR3 loop spans 14 amino acids. Germline CDR1 reads SGHTA; CDR2 reads FQGNSA. V was pared by 3 bases and J by 3 bases, with 9 bases between. CDR3 bases: TGTGCCAGCAGCTTGGAGGTGGTCAATCAGCCCCAGCATTTT. This encodes CASSLEVVNQPQHF.

This clone was counted a single time. The chain links TRBV9 to TRBJ2-7; D might be TRBD2 (5 bases). Germline V gene lookup returns CDR1 SGDLS and CDR2 YYNGEE. V was shortened by 7 bases and J by 6 bases, with 14 bases between the two germline ends. The CDR3 sequence is 12 residues long. CDR3 protein: CASGDYRGEQYF. Here the CDR3 DNA reads TGTGCCAGCGGTGACTACAGAGGCGAGCAGTACTTC.

Written as DNA, the CDR3 is TGTGCCAGCAGAAGAACAGTGAACACTGAAGCTTTCTTT. Amino acid sequence: CASRRTVNTEAFF. This sequence joins TRBV3-1 (or the pseudogene TRBV3-2) and TRBJ1-1, with D unresolved. Per the germline V gene, CDR1 is LGHDT and CDR2 is YNNKEL (reference sequence). This CDR3 spans 13 amino acids. V was clipped by 6 bases and J by 0 bases, with 8 bases between them.

The chain uses TRBV7-8 and TRBJ2-2, with 8 bases lining up with TRBD2. The CDR3 runs to 17 residues. The germline CDR1 and CDR2 sequences are SGHVS and FQNEAQ. The V segment lost 5 bases and the J segment 0 bases; nucleotides outside the gene matches: 8. CDR3 DNA sequence: TGTGCCAGCAGCCTCGCAGGCGGGAGGACGAACACCGGGGAGCTGTTTTTT. Translated: CASSLAGGRTNTGELFF.

Only one count was recorded for this clone. The same CDR3 arises from other DNA sequences in this sample as well. The chain joins TRBV7-9 to TRBJ2-1; TRBD1 matches at 8 bases. Germline loops: CDR1 SEHNR, CDR2 FQNEAQ (reference sequence). The J segment lost 5 bases and the V segment lost 2 bases, leaving 2 bases of the junction unmatched. The CDR3 extends over 14 amino acids. DNA for the CDR3: TGTGCCAGCAGCTTATCGACAGGGGACAATGAGCAGTTCTTC. Its translation is CASSLSTGDNEQFF.

V gene TRBV7-6 combines with J gene TRBJ2-1; 15 nucleotides agree with TRBD2. V shed 3 bases, J shed 12 bases, and the junction held 6 bases outside the gene matches. Germline CDR1 and CDR2: SGHVS and FNYEAQ. The CDR3 has 15 residues. CDR3 region: CASSFPGLAGGGQFF. The CDR3 DNA reads as TGTGCCAGCAGCTTTCCGGGACTAGCGGGAGGCGGGCAGTTCTTC.

The rearrangement links TRBV11-2 to TRBJ2-7; the D is unclear. Trimming stripped 0 bases from V and 4 bases from J, with 10 bases between. This CDR3 spans 14 amino acids. Per the germline V gene, CDR1 is SGHAT and CDR2 is FQNNGV. CDR3 region: CASSLEPVIYEQYF. In DNA form, the CDR3 reads TGTGCCAGCAGCTTAGAACCGGTAATTTACGAGCAGTACTTC.